The 26 T cell receptor beta chains below all came from one sample that was sequenced in a study of CD8+ T cells in alopecia areata. Following extraction, RNA underwent reverse transcription to cDNA, which served as the sequencing template. The repertoire was sequenced with immunoSEQ multiplex PCR; TCRdb's copy has only in-frame clones and lacks some. Of roughly 190,000 clones listed, around 56% were seen once; the top ten hold over 3%. Treatment in this sample: oral pan-JAK inhibitor, 5-10 mg twice daily. The material was CD4+ T cells sorted from blood, obtained at week 4, from a patient treated with tofacitinib. The receptors derive from a human donor with alopecia areata.

The chain recombines TRBV5-1 with TRBJ2-3; D possibly uses TRBD1 or TRBD2 (5 bases each). Deletions cut 2 bases from V and 1 base from J, with 11 bases between. Germline V lookup: CDR1 SGHRS, CDR2 YFSETQ. CDR3 length equals 15 residues. The CDR3 reads CASSLGTRGTDTQYF. Here the CDR3 DNA reads TGCGCCAGCAGCTTAGGGACCCGAGGCACAGATACGCAGTATTTT.

This chain links TRBV5-1 with TRBJ2-2; D gene ambiguous. V was shortened by 4 bases and J by 6 bases, with 13 bases between the two germline ends. CDR1 and CDR2 (germline): SGHRS, YFSETQ. This CDR3 comprises 14 residues. CDR3 sequence: CASSPIDNAGELFF. DNA of the CDR3: TGCGCCAGCAGCCCAATAGACAACGCCGGGGAGCTGTTTTTT.

V usage is TRBV4-1 and J usage is TRBJ1-3; tentatively, D is TRBD1 (5 bases). Germline V gene data show CDR1 as MGHRA and CDR2 as YSYEKL. The V end was cut by 2 bases, the J end by 0 bases, with 8 bases between. The CDR3 covers 15 residues. The CDR3 spells CASSQPGTSGNTIYF. The CDR3 DNA is TGCGCCAGCAGCCAACCTGGGACCTCTGGAAACACCATATATTTT.

The gene calls are TRBV11-1 and TRBJ2-2; a possible D gene is TRBD1 (5 bases). There are 15 residues in the CDR3. Germline V lookup: CDR1 SGHAT, CDR2 FQDESV (reference sequence). With 3 bases removed from V and 6 bases from J, the gap between germline ends came to 14 bases. The CDR3 nucleotides are TGTGCCAGCAGCTTCCAGGACAACCGCGCCGGGGAGCTGTTTTTT. It codes for CASSFQDNRAGELFF.

The chain carries TRBV28 and TRBJ2-7; no clear D gene. Trimming removed 4 bases at V and 6 bases at J, with 13 bases between. The CDR3 is 13 residues long. Germline V gene sequence: CDR1 MDHEN, CDR2 SYDVKM. The CDR3 region has the DNA TGTGCCAGCAGTTATGAACCCGTACCCGAGCAGTACTTC. Translated, it gives CASSYEPVPEQYF.

This clone was seen more than once but under ten times. The CDR3 region is CAISSDGGGQPQHF. Written as DNA, the CDR3 is TGTGCCATCAGCTCCGACGGGGGAGGACAGCCCCAGCATTTT. The V gene is TRBV10-3, the J gene TRBJ1-5; weak D call: TRBD1 (5 bases). There are 14 residues in the CDR3. The V gene lost 6 bases and the J gene lost 7 bases, with 16 bases spanning the gap. Germline V gene data show CDR1 as ENHRY and CDR2 as SYGVKD.

The chain combines TRBV30 with TRBJ1-1; no firm D call. The CDR3 extends over 11 amino acids. The V gene's germline CDR1 is GTSNPN and CDR2 SVGIG (reference sequence). Trimming took off 3 bases at V and 11 bases at J, with 13 bases between the two ends. CDR3 sequence: CAWSPGDQAFF. Here the CDR3 DNA reads TGTGCCTGGAGCCCGGGAGATCAGGCTTTCTTT. The entire variable domain, with the rest obtained from reference TRBV30 and TRBJ1-1, is as follows: SQTIHQWPATLVQPVGSPLSLECTVEGTSNPNLYWYRQAAGRGLQLLFYSVGIGQISSEVPQNLSASRPQDRQFILSSKKLLLSDSGFYLCAWSPGDQAFFGQGTRLTVV.

The V call is TRBV6-5, the J call TRBJ2-7; TRBD2 matches 10 bases. The trim removed 6 bases at V and 2 bases at J, leaving 4 bases unmatched. The CDR3 is made up of 14 amino acids. The germline gives CDR1 MNHEY, CDR2 SVGAGI. Here the CDR3 DNA reads TGTGCCAGCAGACCCGGGACTAGCGCCTACGAGCAGTACTTC. Protein sequence: CASRPGTSAYEQYF.

Comment on this clone: In the same sample, other DNA sequences code for this CDR3. V is TRBV4-1 and J is TRBJ1-5; perhaps TRBD1 as D (5 bases). V shed 1 base and J shed 6 bases, with 10 bases lying between them. CDR1 is MGHRA, CDR2 YSYEKL, per germline. The CDR3 consists of 14 residues. The DNA for the CDR3 is TGCGCCAGCAGCCAAGGCGGGGGAAGTCAGCCCCAGCATTTT. Amino acid sequence: CASSQGGGSQPQHF.

V is TRBV29-1 and J is TRBJ2-3; 7 nucleotides match TRBD2. Looked up from germline, CDR1 is SQVTM and CDR2 is ANQGSEA. J lost 1 base, V lost 0 bases, and 4 bases had no gene match. CDR3 length: 15 residues. CDR3 DNA: TGCAGCGTTGAAGAGTACAGCGGGGGCACAGATACGCAGTATTTT. This sequence encodes CSVEEYSGGTDTQYF.

This clone turned up a few times. V gene TRBV9 combines with J gene TRBJ1-3; D is undetermined. Germline V lookup: CDR1 SGDLS, CDR2 YYNGEE. The V and J ends lost 3 bases and 0 bases respectively, with 13 bases between them. There are 16 residues in the CDR3. CDR3 nucleotide sequence: TGTGCCAGCAGCGCGGGTACGGGTAGCTCTGGAAACACCATATATTTT. It encodes CASSAGTGSSGNTIYF.

This sequence joins TRBV4-1 and TRBJ2-7; 8 bases are shared with TRBD1. Losses at the gene ends were 0 bases for V and 3 bases for J; bases not matched to a gene: 7. This CDR3 region has 16 residues. Germline CDR1 is MGHRA and CDR2 is YSYEKL. This CDR3 reads CASSQEGRTGFYEQYF. The CDR3 DNA sequence: TGCGCCAGCAGCCAAGAAGGCAGGACAGGGTTCTACGAGCAGTACTTC.

The CDR3 bases are TGCAGCGTTGTCCCGGTTCAAGAGACCCAGTACTTC. This codes for CSVVPVQETQYF. V gene TRBV29-1 combines with J gene TRBJ2-5, with D hard to call. The CDR3 spans 12 residues. CDR1 and CDR2 from the germline V gene are SQVTM and ANQGSEA. Trimming pared 4 bases from V and 2 bases from J, leaving 8 bases between. The full variable domain, with the rest looked up from reference TRBV29-1 and TRBJ2-5, is SAVISQKPSRDICQRGTSLTIQCQVDSQVTMMFWYRQQPGQSLTLIATANQGSEATYESGFVIDKFPISRPNLTFSTLTVSNMSPEDSSIYLCSVVPVQETQYFGPGTRLLVL.

The chain joins TRBV9 to TRBJ2-3, with 13 positions matching TRBD2. In germline, CDR1 is SGDLS, CDR2 YYNGEE. Germline trimming cut 4 bases from V and 4 bases from J; bases unmatched to any gene: 15. This CDR3 region has 19 residues. The CDR3 region has the DNA TGTGCCAGCAGCCGCGGACTAGCGGGGGTCCGGGTCGTTCCAGATACGCAGTATTTT. This encodes CASSRGLAGVRVVPDTQYF.

There are a few counts of this clone. The chain uses TRBV5-4 and TRBJ2-3, with D possibly matching TRBD2 (7 bases). V was cut by 6 bases and J by 2 bases, with 16 bases left in between. The CDR3 has 15 amino acids. CDR1 and CDR2 (germline): SGHNT, YYREEE (reference sequence). The CDR3 nucleotides read TGTGCCAGCACTCTAGGGGGGGGCTTCACAGATACGCAGTATTTT. Its translation is CASTLGGGFTDTQYF. The full variable domain, with the rest looked up from reference TRBV5-4 and TRBJ2-3, is ETGVTQSPTHLIKTRGQQVTLRCSSQSGHNTVSWYQQALGQGPQFIFQYYREEENGRGNFPPRFSGLQFPNYSSELNVNALELDDSALYLCASTLGGGFTDTQYFGPGTRLTVL.

The CDR3 DNA reads TGTGCCTGGAGTAGGGGGACAGGGACCGAGCAGTACTTC. This encodes CAWSRGTGTEQYF. The V and J genes are TRBV30 and TRBJ2-7; TRBD1 agrees at 9 bases. In germline, CDR1 is GTSNPN, CDR2 SVGIG (reference sequence). V was pared by 2 bases and J by 6 bases, with 5 bases of the junction left unmatched. This CDR3 comprises 13 residues.

The chain is built from TRBV18 and TRBJ1-5; 9 nucleotides align to TRBD1. V lost 3 bases to trimming and J lost 4 bases; unmatched junction nucleotides: 4. The CDR3 totals 15 residues. In germline, CDR1 is KGHSH, CDR2 LQKENI. CDR3 amino acids: CASSPTGGQNQPQHF. In nucleotides, the CDR3 is TGTGCCAGCTCACCGACAGGGGGACAGAATCAGCCCCAGCATTTT.

The chain has TRBV5-4 and TRBJ1-2, with 7 bases that match TRBD1. Trimming at V came to 1 base and at J to 4 bases, leaving 4 bases not matched to a gene. The germline V gene encodes CDR1 SGHNT and CDR2 YYREEE (reference sequence). The CDR3 is 14 residues long. CDR3 sequence (DNA): TGTGCCAGCAGCTTGCAGGGGGAAGTCTATGGCTACACCTTC. Protein: CASSLQGEVYGYTF.

This clone has only a few counts. The chain carries TRBV5-1 and TRBJ2-3; D uncertain. The CDR3 contains 14 residues. Trimming shortened V by 0 bases and J by 2 bases, and 7 bases separated the two germline ends. Germline lookup yields CDR1 SGHRS and CDR2 YFSETQ. The CDR3 DNA reads as TGCGCCAGCAGCTTGGGCCAGCTCACAGATACGCAGTATTTT. It codes for CASSLGQLTDTQYF. The full variable domain, in which reference TRBV5-1 and TRBJ2-3 provide the parts outside the CDR3, is KAGVTQTPRYLIKTRGQQVTLSCSPISGHRSVSWYQQTPGQGLQFLFEYFSETQRNKGNFPGRFSGRQFSNSRSEMNVSTLELGDSALYLCASSLGQLTDTQYFGPGTRLTVL.

This chain links TRBV29-1 with TRBJ1-4; D is undetermined. Germline V gene lookup returns CDR1 SQVTM and CDR2 ANQGSEA. V lost 3 bases and J 6 bases, leaving 17 bases between the germline ends. CDR3 size: 15 residues. The CDR3 nucleotides read TGCAGCGTTGACAGGCGGGAGCGAGGAGATGAAAAACTGTTTTTT. Protein product: CSVDRRERGDEKLFF.

This clone appeared a few times. The rearrangement links TRBV11-2 to TRBJ2-1, with D perhaps matching TRBD2 (5 bases). Between the trimmed V and J ends, which lost 5 bases and 8 bases, there was a span of 19 bases. CDR3 length equals 15 residues. Germline CDR1 SGHAT, CDR2 FQNNGV. This CDR3 is CASSAWARAGDEQFF. Here the CDR3 DNA reads TGTGCCAGCAGCGCCTGGGCCCGGGCGGGTGATGAGCAGTTCTTC.

The chain joins TRBV10-3 to TRBJ2-5; D gene unclear. Germline-derived CDR1 and CDR2 are ENHRY and SYGVKD. V lost 11 bases, J lost 3 bases, and 10 bases lay in between. This CDR3 has 11 residues. CDR3 sequence: CASQAKETQYF. Here the CDR3 DNA reads TGTGCCTCCCAGGCTAAAGAGACCCAGTACTTC.

V gene TRBV5-1 combines with J gene TRBJ2-3; the D is unclear. V shed 3 bases and J shed 0 bases, with 11 bases lying between them. The CDR3 covers 15 residues. Per germline, CDR1 SGHRS and CDR2 YFSETQ. The CDR3 bases are TGCGCCAGCAGCTCACAAAGAACTAGCACAGATACGCAGTATTTT. Amino acid sequence: CASSSQRTSTDTQYF.

This chain uses TRBV5-4 with TRBJ2-1; TRBD2 matches 7 bases. Germline V gives CDR1 SGHNT, CDR2 YYREEE (reference sequence). V shed 4 bases and J 5 bases; nucleotides not matched to a gene: 12. This CDR3 contains 16 residues. CDR3 residues: CASSPQLAKEDNEQFF. CDR3 nucleotides: TGTGCCAGCAGCCCACAACTAGCGAAGGAGGACAATGAGCAGTTCTTC.

The gene calls are TRBV29-1 and TRBJ2-3; no clear D. V was trimmed by 6 bases and J by 2 bases, leaving 12 bases between them. The germline V gene encodes CDR1 SQVTM and CDR2 ANQGSEA. The CDR3 sequence is 13 residues long. The CDR3 nucleotides are TGCAGCGTGTTACTGAGACTCACAGATACGCAGTATTTT. Its protein product is CSVLLRLTDTQYF.

The gene calls are TRBV29-1 and TRBJ2-3; D not certain. The CDR3 runs to 13 residues. The V and J ends lost 2 bases and 2 bases respectively, with 8 bases between them. CDR1 SQVTM and CDR2 ANQGSEA come from the germline V gene. The CDR3 DNA follows: TGCAGCGTTGAACCCCAGTTCACAGATACGCAGTATTTT. Encoded protein: CSVEPQFTDTQYF.